The 24 T cell receptor beta chains below were found in one sample sequenced in a study of shared clonotypes between healthy human individuals. The repertoire was sequenced with immunoSEQ multiplex PCR; TCRdb's copy has only in-frame clones and lacks some. The sample includes around 990,000 clones, around three quarters of them seen just once. Specimen: memory CD4+ T cells from PBMCs. Subset meaning: CD45RA-negative fraction. Source of these receptors: a man aged 18 to 30 in good health. Some clones in this sample may be carry-over from other donors' samples.

The J gene is TRBJ2-1, the V gene TRBV15; D not resolved. Germline V gene lookup returns CDR1 LNHNV and CDR2 YYDKDF (reference sequence). Trimming took off 1 base at V and 12 bases at J, with 10 bases between the two ends. This CDR3 region has 12 residues. Here the CDR3 DNA reads TGTGCCACCAGCAGAGTTCAAGGTGGGCAGTTCTTC. Translated, it gives CATSRVQGGQFF.

The sample holds a few counts of this clone. The sample has other DNA sequences that encode this CDR3 too. The chain is built from TRBV4-1 and TRBJ1-2; D is unresolved. The V end was cut by 0 bases, the J end by 7 bases, with 9 bases between. The CDR3 consists of 13 residues. In germline, CDR1 is MGHRA, CDR2 YSYEKL. The CDR3 sequence is CASSQDSPTGYTF. The CDR3 nucleotides are TGCGCCAGCAGCCAAGATTCCCCGACTGGCTACACCTTC.

The chain links TRBV5-1 to TRBJ1-1; D gene unclear. Per the germline V gene, CDR1 is SGHRS and CDR2 is YFSETQ. The CDR3 runs to 14 residues. Trimming removed 0 bases at V and 0 bases at J, with 6 bases between. The CDR3 loop reads CASSLVALNTEAFF. The CDR3 region has the DNA TGCGCCAGCAGCTTGGTGGCCCTGAACACTGAAGCTTTCTTT.

The chain uses TRBV18 and TRBJ2-3; D uncertain. Trimming stripped 0 bases from V and 1 base from J, with 11 bases between. The CDR3 is 16 residues long. Germline CDR1 KGHSH, CDR2 LQKENI. This CDR3 reads CASSPPGSHRTDTQYF. The CDR3 bases are TGTGCCAGCTCACCACCAGGGTCGCATCGCACAGATACGCAGTATTTT.

This clone was found a few times. CDR3 DNA sequence: TGTGCCTGGACTAGCCTCTTGAACACTGAAGCTTTCTTT. Translating it yields CAWTSLLNTEAFF. The chain recombines TRBV30 with TRBJ1-1, with D unclear. This CDR3 comprises 13 residues. Between the trimmed V and J ends, which lost 4 bases and 0 bases, there was a span of 9 bases. Germline CDR1 and CDR2: GTSNPN and SVGIG (reference sequence).

The chain is built from TRBV29-1 and TRBJ2-1; the D gene is possibly TRBD1 (6 bases). The length of the CDR3 is 10 residues. Germline lookup yields CDR1 SQVTM and CDR2 ANQGSEA. V was trimmed by 4 bases and J by 12 bases, leaving 10 bases between them. DNA of the CDR3: TGCAGCGTTGGGGACATAGGGCAGTTCTTC. This codes for CSVGDIGQFF.

The V call is TRBV27, the J call TRBJ2-7; D uncertain. V lost 5 bases and J lost 0, with 5 bases in between. The CDR3 spans 12 residues. CDR1 and CDR2 from the germline V gene are MNHEY and SMNVEV (reference sequence). As DNA, the CDR3 is TGTGCCAGCAGTGTGAGCTCCTACGAGCAGTACTTC. Protein sequence: CASSVSSYEQYF.

This clone was picked up one time. Other DNA sequences in this sample translate to the same CDR3. V and J are TRBV28 and TRBJ2-7; D gene uncertain. V was cut by 3 bases and J by 3 bases, with 9 bases left in between. The CDR3 has 13 residues. Germline lookup yields CDR1 MDHEN and CDR2 SYDVKM. CDR3 amino acids: CASSLSPSYEQYF. The CDR3 nucleotides read TGTGCCAGCAGTTTGAGTCCTAGCTACGAGCAGTACTTC. The full variable domain, rest sourced from reference TRBV28 and TRBJ2-7, is DVKVTQSSRYLVKRTGEKVFLECVQDMDHENMFWYRQDPGLGLRLIYFSYDVKMKEKGDIPEGYSVSREKKERFSLILESASTNQTSMYLCASSLSPSYEQYFGPGTRLTVT.

The genes are TRBV6-6 and TRBJ2-4, with TRBD1 matching 7 bases. The CDR3 sequence is 12 residues long. V lost 11 bases to trimming and J lost 6 bases; unmatched junction nucleotides: 7. Germline loops: CDR1 MNHNY, CDR2 SVGAGI (reference sequence). CDR3 DNA: TGTGCCGGTGGACCAGGGGGAAACATTCAGTACTTC. As protein: CAGGPGGNIQYF.

The V gene is TRBV9, the J gene TRBJ2-7; D is undetermined. From germline, CDR1 is SGDLS and CDR2 YYNGEE. The CDR3 sequence is 14 residues long. V lost 4 bases, J lost 3 bases, and 14 bases lay in between. The DNA of the CDR3 is TGTGCCAGCAGCACCGGGCGGCAGAACTACGAGCAGTACTTC. This sequence encodes CASSTGRQNYEQYF.

The chain recombines TRBV6-5 with TRBJ1-3; unclear D gene. Trimming pared 0 bases from V and 0 bases from J, leaving 9 bases between. Germline CDR1 is MNHEY and CDR2 is SVGAGI. The CDR3 runs 16 residues. CDR3 loop: CASSYSGSNSGNTIYF. The CDR3 DNA follows: TGTGCCAGCAGTTACTCGGGCAGTAACTCTGGAAACACCATATATTTT.

The genes are TRBV10-2 and TRBJ2-2; no reliable D call. This CDR3 comprises 13 residues. Germline CDR1 reads WSHSY; CDR2 reads SAAADI. Trimming shortened V by 2 bases and J by 7 bases, and 8 bases separated the two germline ends. The CDR3, as DNA: TGCGCCAGCAGTGAGAATCAAGACGGGGAGCTGTTTTTT. It specifies CASSENQDGELFF.

V usage is TRBV6-5 and J usage is TRBJ2-1; 7 positions match TRBD2. CDR1 is MNHEY and CDR2 is SVGAGI in the germline V gene. CDR3 size: 13 residues. The CDR3 DNA follows: TGTCCCTCGGGGACTATTGTTGTCTATGAGCAGTTCTTC. Translation gives CPSGTIVVYEQFF.

The chain carries TRBV30 and TRBJ2-3, with 13 nucleotides matching TRBD2. The CDR3 runs to 16 residues. Germline CDR1 GTSNPN, CDR2 SVGIG (reference sequence). J was trimmed by 2 bases and V by 2 bases; bases with no gene match: 4. CDR3 amino acids: CAWSRGTSGITDTQYF. The DNA of the CDR3 is TGTGCCTGGAGTCGGGGGACTAGCGGGATCACAGATACGCAGTATTTT.

This chain joins TRBV5-1 and TRBJ2-3; no clear D gene. Germline CDR1 reads SGHRS; CDR2 reads YFSETQ. This CDR3 contains 12 residues. Trimming took off 2 bases at V and 4 bases at J, with 5 bases between the two ends. This chain's CDR3 is CASSLESDTQYF. CDR3 sequence (DNA): TGCGCCAGCAGCTTAGAGTCAGATACGCAGTATTTT.

The rearrangement uses TRBV18 and TRBJ1-2, with D unclear. This CDR3 has 14 amino acids. Looked up from germline, CDR1 is KGHSH and CDR2 is LQKENI. V was shortened by 3 bases and J by 6 bases, with 14 bases between the two germline ends. Written as DNA, the CDR3 is TGTGCCAGCTCACCGGGAGGAGGGCTTGATGGCTACACCTTC. Amino acids: CASSPGGGLDGYTF.

The chain recombines TRBV7-2 with TRBJ2-1; possibly TRBD2 for D (5 bases). The CDR3 contains 13 residues. V lost 5 bases, J lost 12 bases, and 17 bases lay in between. CDR1 SGHTA and CDR2 FQGNSA come from the germline V gene. DNA for the CDR3: TGTGCCAGCAGCGCAGGAGGTAGGACTCGGCAGTTCTTC. Amino acid sequence: CASSAGGRTRQFF.

The chain carries TRBV2 and TRBJ2-7, with TRBD2 matching over 9 bases. The ends lost 1 base at V and 9 bases at J; junction bases unmatched: 4. The CDR3 runs to 13 residues. CDR1 and CDR2 from the germline V gene are SNHLY and FYNNEI. CDR3: CASSEETSGRQYF. CDR3 DNA sequence: TGTGCCAGCAGTGAAGAAACTAGCGGGCGGCAGTACTTC. The variable domain in full, completed from reference TRBV2 and TRBJ2-7, reads EPEVTQTPSHQVTQMGQEVILRCVPISNHLYFYWYRQILGQKVEFLVSFYNNEISEKSEIFDDQFSVERPDGSNFTLKIRSTKLEDSAMYFCASSEETSGRQYFGPGTRLTVT.

In this sample, this clone turned up a few times. The gene calls are TRBV6-1 and TRBJ2-5; 9 bases align to TRBD1. The tail of the sequence fits TRBJ2-7 better, so the J call may be wrong. The CDR3 contains 14 residues. Germline-derived CDR1 and CDR2 are MNHNS and SASEGT. CDR3 loop: CASSPTGGLYEQYF. The CDR3 nucleotides are TGTGCCAGCAGTCCGACAGGGGGGCTCTACGAGCAGTACTTC.

V gene TRBV27 combines with J gene TRBJ2-5; 10 bases are a match to TRBD1. The end of the DNA fits TRBJ2-7 better, so the J call may be wrong. The CDR3 is 13 amino acids. The germline V gene has CDR1 MNHEY and CDR2 SMNVEV (reference sequence). The CDR3 is CASRGQGSYEQYF. The CDR3 DNA reads TGTGCCAGCAGGGGACAGGGGTCCTACGAGCAGTACTTC.

The CDR3 DNA is TGTGCCACGGGGGACCTAACTAACTATGGCTACACCTTC. It translates to CATGDLTNYGYTF. The chain combines TRBV15 with TRBJ1-2; tentatively, D is TRBD1 (5 bases). CDR1 and CDR2 (germline): LNHNV, YYDKDF (reference sequence). V lost 9 bases and J lost 0, with 11 bases in between. The CDR3 spans 13 residues.

The chain links TRBV29-1 to TRBJ2-5; 8 positions match TRBD1. The J call may be mistaken, given a closer DNA end match to TRBJ2-7. CDR3 length: 14 residues. The germline CDR1 and CDR2 sequences are SQVTM and ANQGSEA. The CDR3 loop reads CSVEGGTGMDEQYF. The CDR3 bases are TGCAGCGTTGAAGGGGGGACAGGTATGGACGAGCAGTACTTC.

The chain employs TRBV6-5 and TRBJ1-2; D is unresolved. The V gene's germline CDR1 is MNHEY and CDR2 SVGAGI. The CDR3 loop spans 13 amino acids. Trimming left V 7 bases short and J 5 bases short, with 14 bases between. The chain's CDR3 is CASTYSQNYGYTF. DNA of the CDR3: TGTGCCAGCACCTACAGTCAGAATTATGGCTACACCTTC.

The chain carries TRBV7-2 and TRBJ2-7, with 7 bases identical to TRBD2. Germline V lookup: CDR1 SGHTA, CDR2 FQGNSA. CDR3 length: 15 amino acids. V dropped 3 bases and J dropped 6; count of bases not matched to a gene: 11. The DNA for the CDR3 is TGTGCCAGCAGCTTTAGCGGGTGGGACCGGGCCGAGCAGTACTTC. This encodes CASSFSGWDRAEQYF.